Described below is a single T cell receptor (beta chain) sequence and its context. Assay used: immunoSEQ multiplex PCR; TCRdb lists only in-frame clones, some missing. The data contain 150,000 to 200,000 clones, 83% of them singletons. This entry belongs to a study of blood T cell repertoires in COVID-19. The junction had 3 bases not matched to a gene; V was cut back by 1 base and J by 0 bases. The CDR3 totals 16 residues. Per the germline V gene, CDR1 is LNHDA and CDR2 is SQIVND (reference sequence). Sequenced material: peripheral blood. This clonotype was sampled from a woman aged 80 or over with acute or convalescent COVID-19. The chain employs TRBV19 and TRBJ2-1, with 7 bases fitting TRBD2. The CDR3 is CASSIAGGSSYNEQFF. For the CDR3, the DNA is TGTGCCAGTAGTATAGCAGGCGGGAGCTCCTACAATGAGCAGTTCTTC.